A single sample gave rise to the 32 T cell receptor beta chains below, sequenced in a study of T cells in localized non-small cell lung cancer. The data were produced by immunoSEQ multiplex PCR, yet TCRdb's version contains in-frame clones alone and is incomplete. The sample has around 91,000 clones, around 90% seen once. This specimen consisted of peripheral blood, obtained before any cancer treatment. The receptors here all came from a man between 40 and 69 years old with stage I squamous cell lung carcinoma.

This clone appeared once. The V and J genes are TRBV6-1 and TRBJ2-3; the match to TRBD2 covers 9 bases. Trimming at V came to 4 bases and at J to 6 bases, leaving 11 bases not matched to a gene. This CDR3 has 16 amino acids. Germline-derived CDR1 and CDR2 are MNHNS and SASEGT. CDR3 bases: TGTGCCAGCAGTGGGATCCGCGGGGGGGCCGTTGATACGCAGTATTTT. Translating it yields CASSGIRGGAVDTQYF.

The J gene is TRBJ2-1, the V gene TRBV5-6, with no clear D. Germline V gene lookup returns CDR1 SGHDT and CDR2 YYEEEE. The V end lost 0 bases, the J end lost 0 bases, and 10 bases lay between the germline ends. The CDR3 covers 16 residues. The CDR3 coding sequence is TGTGCCAGCAGCTTGGTCGGCGAGAGCTCCTACAATGAGCAGTTCTTC. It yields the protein CASSLVGESSYNEQFF.

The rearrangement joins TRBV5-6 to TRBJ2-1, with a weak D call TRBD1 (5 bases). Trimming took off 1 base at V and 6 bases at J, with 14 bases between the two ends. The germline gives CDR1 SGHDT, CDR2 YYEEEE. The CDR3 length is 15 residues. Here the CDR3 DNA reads TGTGCCAGCAGCTTGCCAGGGCCCGCATTCAATGAGCAGTTCTTC. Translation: CASSLPGPAFNEQFF. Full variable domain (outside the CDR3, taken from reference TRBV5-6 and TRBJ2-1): DAGVTQSPTHLIKTRGQQVTLRCSPKSGHDTVSWYQQALGQGPQFIFQYYEEEERQRGNFPDRFSGHQFPNYSSELNVNALLLGDSALYLCASSLPGPAFNEQFFGPGTRLTVL.

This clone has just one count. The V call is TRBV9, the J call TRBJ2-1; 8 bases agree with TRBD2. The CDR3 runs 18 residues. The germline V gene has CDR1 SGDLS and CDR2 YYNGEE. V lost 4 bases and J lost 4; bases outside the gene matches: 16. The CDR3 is CASSPSGGSVASYNEQFF. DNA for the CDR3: TGTGCCAGCAGCCCTTCGGGGGGGAGTGTGGCATCGTACAATGAGCAGTTCTTC.

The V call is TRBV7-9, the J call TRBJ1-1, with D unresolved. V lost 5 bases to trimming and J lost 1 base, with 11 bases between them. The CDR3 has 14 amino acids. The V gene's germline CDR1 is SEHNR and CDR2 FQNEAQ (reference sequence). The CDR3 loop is CASSPGGANTEAFF. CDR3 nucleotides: TGTGCCAGCAGCCCGGGAGGCGCGAACACTGAAGCTTTCTTT.

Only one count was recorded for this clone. The CDR3 DNA reads as TGTGCCAGCAGCCAAGCTACTTCAAGCTCCTACAATGAGCAGTTCTTC. Protein: CASSQATSSSYNEQFF. This rearrangement joins TRBV4-2 to TRBJ2-1; D is ambiguous. CDR3 length: 16 residues. Germline V gene sequence: CDR1 LGHNA, CDR2 YNFKEQ. The ends were cut back, 1 base at V and 0 bases at J, with 10 bases in the middle.

Written as DNA, the CDR3 is TGTGCCAGCAGTGTAGTTGGGACAGGGTATCAGCCCCAGCATTTT. Protein: CASSVVGTGYQPQHF. The chain is built from TRBV6-1 and TRBJ1-5; 9 nucleotides align to TRBD1. In germline, CDR1 is MNHNS, CDR2 SASEGT. The CDR3 loop spans 15 amino acids. The V and J ends lost 4 bases and 5 bases, in that order; junction bases with no gene match: 6.

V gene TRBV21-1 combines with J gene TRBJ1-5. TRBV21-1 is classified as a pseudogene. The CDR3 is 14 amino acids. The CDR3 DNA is TGTGCCAGCAGCACCCCTGGGAGGGATCAGCCCCAGCATTTT. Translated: CASSTPGRDQPQHF.

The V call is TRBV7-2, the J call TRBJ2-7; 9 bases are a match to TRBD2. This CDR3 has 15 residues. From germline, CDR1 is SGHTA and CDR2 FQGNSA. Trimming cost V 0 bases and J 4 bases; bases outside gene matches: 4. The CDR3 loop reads CASSLAGTSTYEQYF. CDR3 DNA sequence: TGTGCCAGCAGCTTAGCCGGGACTAGCACATACGAGCAGTACTTC.

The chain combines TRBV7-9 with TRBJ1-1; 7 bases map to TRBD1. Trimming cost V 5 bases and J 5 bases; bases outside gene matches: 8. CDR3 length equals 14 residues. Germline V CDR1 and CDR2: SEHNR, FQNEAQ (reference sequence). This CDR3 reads CASSPGTDRTEAFF. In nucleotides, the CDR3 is TGTGCCAGCAGCCCCGGGACAGACAGAACTGAAGCTTTCTTT.

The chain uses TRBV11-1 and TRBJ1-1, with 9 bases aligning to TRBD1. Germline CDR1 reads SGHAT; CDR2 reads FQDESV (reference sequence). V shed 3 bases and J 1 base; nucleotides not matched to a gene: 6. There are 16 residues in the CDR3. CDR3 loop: CASSFRTGAGNTEAFF. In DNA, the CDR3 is TGTGCCAGCAGCTTTCGGACAGGGGCGGGGAACACTGAAGCTTTCTTT. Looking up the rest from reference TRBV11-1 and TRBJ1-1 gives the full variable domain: EAEVAQSPRYKITEKSQAVAFWCDPISGHATLYWYRQILGQGPELLVQFQDESVVDDSQLPKDRFSAERLKGVDSTLKIQPAELGDSAMYLCASSFRTGAGNTEAFFGQGTRLTVV.

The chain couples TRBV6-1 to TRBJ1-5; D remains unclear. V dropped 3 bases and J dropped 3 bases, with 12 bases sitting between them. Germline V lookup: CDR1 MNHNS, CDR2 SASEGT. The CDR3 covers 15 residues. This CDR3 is CASSDQSLTNQPQHF. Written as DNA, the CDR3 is TGTGCCAGCAGTGATCAGAGTCTTACCAATCAGCCCCAGCATTTT.

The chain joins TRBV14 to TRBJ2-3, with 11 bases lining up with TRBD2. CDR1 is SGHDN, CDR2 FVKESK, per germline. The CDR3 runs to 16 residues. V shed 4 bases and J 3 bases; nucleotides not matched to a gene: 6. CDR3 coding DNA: TGTGCCAGCAGCCTAGGACTAGCGGGTGATACAGATACGCAGTATTTT. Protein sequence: CASSLGLAGDTDTQYF.

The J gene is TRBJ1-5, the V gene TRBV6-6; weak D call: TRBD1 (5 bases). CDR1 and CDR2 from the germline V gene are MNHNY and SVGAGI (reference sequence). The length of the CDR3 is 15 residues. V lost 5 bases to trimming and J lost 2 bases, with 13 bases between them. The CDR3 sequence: CASSDQGRGNQPQHF. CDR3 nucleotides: TGTGCCAGCAGTGACCAGGGACGGGGCAATCAGCCCCAGCATTTT.

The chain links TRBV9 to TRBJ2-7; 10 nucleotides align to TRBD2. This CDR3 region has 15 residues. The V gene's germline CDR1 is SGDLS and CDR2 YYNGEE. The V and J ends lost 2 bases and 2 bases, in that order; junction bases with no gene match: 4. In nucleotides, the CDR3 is TGTGCCAGCAGCGTGGGGGGACTAGCGACCTACGAGCAGTACTTC. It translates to CASSVGGLATYEQYF.

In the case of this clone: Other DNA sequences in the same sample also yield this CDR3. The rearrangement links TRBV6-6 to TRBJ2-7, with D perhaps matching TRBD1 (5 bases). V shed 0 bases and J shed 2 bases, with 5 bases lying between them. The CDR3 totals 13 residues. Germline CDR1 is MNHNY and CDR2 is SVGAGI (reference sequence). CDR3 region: CASSYSGAYEQYF. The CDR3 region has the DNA TGTGCCAGCAGTTACTCAGGGGCCTACGAGCAGTACTTC.

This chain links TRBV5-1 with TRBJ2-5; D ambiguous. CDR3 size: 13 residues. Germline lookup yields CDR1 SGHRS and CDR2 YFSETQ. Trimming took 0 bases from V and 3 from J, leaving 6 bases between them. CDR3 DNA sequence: TGCGCCAGCAGCTTGGCCGGAAAAGAGACCCAGTACTTC. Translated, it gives CASSLAGKETQYF.

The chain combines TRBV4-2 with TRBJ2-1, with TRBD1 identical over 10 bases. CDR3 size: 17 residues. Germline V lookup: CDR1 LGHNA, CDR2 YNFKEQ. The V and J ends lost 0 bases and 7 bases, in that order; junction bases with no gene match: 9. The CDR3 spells CASSQEGQGRSTNEQFF. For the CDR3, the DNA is TGTGCCAGCAGCCAAGAGGGACAGGGGCGGTCAACGAATGAGCAGTTCTTC.

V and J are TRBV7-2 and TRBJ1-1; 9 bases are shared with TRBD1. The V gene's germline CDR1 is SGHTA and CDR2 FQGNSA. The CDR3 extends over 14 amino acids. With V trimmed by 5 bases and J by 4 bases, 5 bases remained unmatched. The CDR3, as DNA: TGTGCCAGCAGCCCCGGACAGGGGAGCACTGAAGCTTTCTTT. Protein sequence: CASSPGQGSTEAFF.

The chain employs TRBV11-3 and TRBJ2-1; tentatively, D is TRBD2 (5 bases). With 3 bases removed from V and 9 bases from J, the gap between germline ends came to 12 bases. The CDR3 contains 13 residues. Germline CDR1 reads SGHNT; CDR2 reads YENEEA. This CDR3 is CASSFSGVSEQFF. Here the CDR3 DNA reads TGTGCCAGCAGCTTCAGCGGCGTATCTGAGCAGTTCTTC. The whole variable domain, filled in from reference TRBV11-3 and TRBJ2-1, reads EAGVVQSPRYKIIEKKQPVAFWCNPISGHNTLYWYLQNLGQGPELLIRYENEEAVDDSQLPKDRFSAERLKGVDSTLKIQPAELGDSAVYLCASSFSGVSEQFFGPGTRLTVL.

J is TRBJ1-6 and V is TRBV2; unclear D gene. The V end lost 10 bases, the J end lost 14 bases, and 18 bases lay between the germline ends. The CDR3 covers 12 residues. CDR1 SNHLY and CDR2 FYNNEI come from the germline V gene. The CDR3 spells CATRQATGALHF. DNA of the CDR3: TGTGCCACCCGGCAGGCCACGGGAGCCCTCCACTTT.

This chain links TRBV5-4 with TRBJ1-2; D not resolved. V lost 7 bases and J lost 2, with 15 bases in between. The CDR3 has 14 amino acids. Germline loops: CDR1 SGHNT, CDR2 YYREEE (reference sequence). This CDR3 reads CASARTATNYGYTF. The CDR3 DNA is TGTGCCAGCGCCAGAACAGCTACGAACTATGGCTACACCTTC.

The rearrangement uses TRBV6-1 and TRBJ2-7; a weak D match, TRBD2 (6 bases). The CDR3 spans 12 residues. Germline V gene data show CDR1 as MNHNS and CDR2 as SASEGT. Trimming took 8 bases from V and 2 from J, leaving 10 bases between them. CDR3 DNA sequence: TGTGCCAGCGCTTTAGCGGCCTACGAGCAGTACTTC. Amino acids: CASALAAYEQYF.

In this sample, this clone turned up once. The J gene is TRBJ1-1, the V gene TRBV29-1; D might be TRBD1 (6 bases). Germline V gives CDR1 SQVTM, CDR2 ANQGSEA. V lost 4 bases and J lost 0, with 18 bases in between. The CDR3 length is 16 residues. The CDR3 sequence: CSVGGRAKSMNTEAFF. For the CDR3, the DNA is TGCAGCGTTGGGGGGCGGGCAAAATCCATGAACACTGAAGCTTTCTTT.

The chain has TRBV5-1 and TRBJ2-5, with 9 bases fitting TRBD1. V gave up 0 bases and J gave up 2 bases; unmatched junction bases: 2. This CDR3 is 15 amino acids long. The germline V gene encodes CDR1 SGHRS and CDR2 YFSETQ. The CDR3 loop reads CASSLAGTGQETQYF. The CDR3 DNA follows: TGCGCCAGCAGCTTGGCTGGGACAGGGCAAGAGACCCAGTACTTC. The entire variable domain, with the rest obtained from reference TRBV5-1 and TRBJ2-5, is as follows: KAGVTQTPRYLIKTRGQQVTLSCSPISGHRSVSWYQQTPGQGLQFLFEYFSETQRNKGNFPGRFSGRQFSNSRSEMNVSTLELGDSALYLCASSLAGTGQETQYFGPGTRLLVL.

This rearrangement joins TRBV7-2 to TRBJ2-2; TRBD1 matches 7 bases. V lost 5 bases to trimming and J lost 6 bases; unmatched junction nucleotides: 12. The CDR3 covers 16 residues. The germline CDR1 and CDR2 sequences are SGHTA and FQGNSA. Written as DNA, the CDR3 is TGTGCCAGCAGCGCCCGGGACAGACCCTTGGCCGGGGAGCTGTTTTTT. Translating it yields CASSARDRPLAGELFF.

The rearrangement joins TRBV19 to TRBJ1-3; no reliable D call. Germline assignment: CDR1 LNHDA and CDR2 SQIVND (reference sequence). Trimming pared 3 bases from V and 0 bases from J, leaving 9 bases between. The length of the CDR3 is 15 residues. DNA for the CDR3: TGTGCCAGTAGTATCAGACACGTCTCTGGAAACACCATATATTTT. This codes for CASSIRHVSGNTIYF.

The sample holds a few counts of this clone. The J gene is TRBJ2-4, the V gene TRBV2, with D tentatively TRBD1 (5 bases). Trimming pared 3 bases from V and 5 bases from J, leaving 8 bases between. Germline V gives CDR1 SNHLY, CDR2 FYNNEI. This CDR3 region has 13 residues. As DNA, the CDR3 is TGTGCCAGCAGTGACCAGGGCCAAAACATTCAGTACTTC. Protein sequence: CASSDQGQNIQYF.

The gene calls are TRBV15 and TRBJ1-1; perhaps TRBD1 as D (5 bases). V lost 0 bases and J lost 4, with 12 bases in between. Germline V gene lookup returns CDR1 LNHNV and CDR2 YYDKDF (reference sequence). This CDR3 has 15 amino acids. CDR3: CATSRDAGGGTEAFF. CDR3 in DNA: TGTGCCACCAGCAGAGATGCTGGGGGAGGCACTGAAGCTTTCTTT.

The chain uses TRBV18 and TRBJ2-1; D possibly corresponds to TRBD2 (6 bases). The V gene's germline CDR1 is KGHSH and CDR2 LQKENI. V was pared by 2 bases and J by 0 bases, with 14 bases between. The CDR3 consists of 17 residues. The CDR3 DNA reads TGTGCCAGCTCACCAGGGGGACGGGGGAGCTCCTACAATGAGCAGTTCTTC. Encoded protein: CASSPGGRGSSYNEQFF.

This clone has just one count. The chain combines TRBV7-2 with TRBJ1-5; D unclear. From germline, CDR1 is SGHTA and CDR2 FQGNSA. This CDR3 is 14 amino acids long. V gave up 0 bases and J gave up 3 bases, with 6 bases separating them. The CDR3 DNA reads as TGTGCCAGCAGCTTAGCGGGTCCCAATCAGCCCCAGCATTTT. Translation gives CASSLAGPNQPQHF.

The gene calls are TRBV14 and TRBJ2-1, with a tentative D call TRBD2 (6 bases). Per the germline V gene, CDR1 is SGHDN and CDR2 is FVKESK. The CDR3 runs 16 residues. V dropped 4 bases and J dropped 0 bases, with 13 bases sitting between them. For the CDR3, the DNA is TGTGCCAGCAGCCGGTTAACTAGCAACTCCTACAATGAGCAGTTCTTC. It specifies CASSRLTSNSYNEQFF.